The source of this TCR beta chain is a study of neoadjuvant nivolumab and ipilimumab in lung cancer. Overall study findings and caveats: Compared with tumor-adjacent uninvolved lung, resected tumors showed greater richness and clonality. Blood richness before therapy tracked richness in tumors resected after neoadjuvant therapy. Only two of four nivolumab-treated tumors gained richness and clonality by surgery.

Notes on this clone: Its antigen is unidentified.

TCRdb's copy holds only in-frame clones and misses some; the assay was immunoSEQ multiplex PCR. The sample lists 25,000 to 35,000 clones; approximately 92% were seen once. The CDR3 loop spans 12 amino acids. Germline values: CDR1 SGHRS, CDR2 YFSETQ. V was pared by 10 bases and J by 4 bases, with 14 bases between. Sequencing was performed on peripheral blood, taken after neoadjuvant nivolumab, alone or with ipilimumab, at or shortly before surgery. The V and J genes are TRBV5-1 and TRBJ1-1; possible D gene TRBD1, 5 bases. The sequence was obtained from an adult with non-small cell lung cancer. The CDR3 sequence is CALGVSVTEAFF. In nucleotides, the CDR3 is TGCGCCCTGGGGGTGAGTGTCACTGAAGCTTTCTTT.